This entry is about one T cell receptor (beta chain). This CDR3 is built from 14 residues. V lost 0 bases, J lost 5 bases, and 1 base stayed unmatched. Per germline, CDR1 SGHRS and CDR2 YFSETQ. The record originates from a study of blood T cell repertoires in COVID-19. Study in general: Sites in the United States, Italy and Spain provided acute and convalescent COVID-19 samples.

Authors' processing steps: Amplification with reference gene primers provided the estimates of nucleated cell counts. Using immunoSEQ multiplex PCR, the repertoire was profiled, and TCRdb retains in-frame clones only, with some absent. V, J and clone size were drawn from that table, and D and trimming were deduced from the DNA. The profile covers around 350,000 clones, with approximately 86% appearing a single time and 3% taken by the ten largest. The sequenced sample consisted of peripheral blood. This clonotype originated in a human donor in a cohort sampled during active COVID-19. The chain combines TRBV5-1 with TRBJ2-1; TRBD1 agrees at 8 bases. The CDR3 here is CASSLGTGNNEQFF. The CDR3 region has the DNA TGCGCCAGCAGCTTGGGGACAGGGAACAATGAGCAGTTCTTC. Using reference TRBV5-1 and TRBJ2-1 for the parts outside the CDR3, the full variable domain is KAGVTQTPRYLIKTRGQQVTLSCSPISGHRSVSWYQQTPGQGLQFLFEYFSETQRNKGNFPGRFSGRQFSNSRSEMNVSTLELGDSALYLCASSLGTGNNEQFFGPGTRLTVL.